A single T cell receptor (beta chain) is shown here with its context. A much larger clone differs from this one at a single base, so this may be a read error. Listed TCR primers, together with previously described methods, were used for the bulk TCR libraries. Each CDR3 protein gets one entry after TCRdb re-called the PCR reads with MiXCR. The table has about 640,000 distinct CDR3 sequences, 15% to 20% seen once; the top ten hold roughly 0.9%. Sorted cell numbers of about 17,000 to 1,100,000, with 10%, 30% or 50% RNA, served as input for naive CD8 libraries. The CD8+CD4-CCR7+CD45RA+ phenotype defined the sorted naive CD8 T cells. The data are from a study of molecular identifiers for immune sequencing clone quantification. The CDR3 runs to 17 residues. In germline, CDR1 is SEHNR, CDR2 FQNEAQ (reference sequence).

This TCR came from a human donor in good health. Some libraries in this study had Jurkat cell RNA spiked in. The rearrangement uses TRBV7-9 and TRBJ2-7, with TRBD1 identical over 7 bases. Sequencing was performed on naive CD8+ T cells from blood, with Jurkat cell RNA spiked in. The subset: FACS-sorted CD8+CD4-CCR7+CD45RA+ naive T cells. The CDR3 loop reads CASSQPTGTAKSYEQCF. Written as DNA, the CDR3 is TGTGCCAGCAGCCAACCGACCGGGACAGCAAAGTCCTACGAGCAGTGCTTC. The full variable domain, its missing parts supplied by reference TRBV7-9 and TRBJ2-7, is DTGVSQNPRHKITKRGQNVTFRCDPISEHNRLYWYRQTLGQGPEFLTYFQNEAQLEKSRLLSDRFSAERPKGSFSTLEIQRTEQGDSAMYLCASSQPTGTAKSYEQCFGPGTRLTVT.